Presented here are 6 T cell receptor beta chains from one specimen sequenced in a study of blood T cells in healthy people across ages. Alongside a J-beta primer mix, a sample-barcoded 5' primer served in a second PCR lasting 7 to 11 cycles. Using its own MiXCR run on the 5' RACE reads, TCRdb lists one record per CDR3 protein. In the table there are hundreds of thousands of distinct CDR3 sequences, roughly 64% of which are singletons. Sequences were obtained from blood. These receptors originate from a man aged 25 to 40 in good health.

The chain is built from TRBV20-1 and TRBJ2-5, with D perhaps assigned TRBD1 or TRBD2 (6 bases each). Germline V lookup: CDR1 DFQATT, CDR2 SNEGSKA (reference sequence). V was shortened by 0 bases and J by 4 bases, with 12 bases between the two germline ends. The length of the CDR3 is 14 residues. Here the CDR3 DNA reads TGCAGTGCTAGAGACGCACAGGGAGGAGAGACCCAGTACTTC. Protein sequence: CSARDAQGGETQYF.

There are a few counts of this clonotype. The chain links TRBV5-1 to TRBJ2-6, with unresolved D. The CDR3 runs 16 residues. V shed 3 bases and J shed 0 bases, with 10 bases lying between them. Looked up from germline, CDR1 is SGHRS and CDR2 is YFSETQ. In nucleotides, the CDR3 is TGCGCCAGCAGCTCCTACGGAAGCTCTGGGGCCAACGTCCTGACTTTC. This codes for CASSSYGSSGANVLTF.

The V and J genes are TRBV20-1 and TRBJ1-1; D might be TRBD1 (5 bases). In germline, CDR1 is DFQATT, CDR2 SNEGSKA (reference sequence). The CDR3 runs 13 residues. Between the trimmed V and J ends, which lost 5 bases and 1 base, there was a span of 11 bases. The CDR3 protein is CSAGTQGNTEAFF. The CDR3 DNA is TGCAGTGCTGGGACCCAGGGGAACACTGAAGCTTTCTTT.

V is TRBV28 and J is TRBJ2-5; 7 nucleotides match TRBD1. The tail of the sequence fits TRBJ2-7 better, so the J call may be wrong. This CDR3 has 14 amino acids. Germline CDR1 MDHEN, CDR2 SYDVKM. The CDR3 reads CASGLPDRTHEQYF. CDR3 nucleotide sequence: TGTGCCAGCGGCTTGCCGGACAGGACCCACGAGCAGTACTTC.

This clonotype was detected only a few times. The rearrangement links TRBV7-2 to TRBJ2-6; D is possibly TRBD1 or TRBD2 (6 bases each). The V gene lost 5 bases and the J gene lost 0 bases, with 20 bases spanning the gap. Germline values: CDR1 SGHTA, CDR2 FQGNSA. CDR3 length: 19 amino acids. The CDR3 DNA reads TGTGCCAGCAGCCCCAGAGGGGGGTCCCTCCTCTCTGGGGCCAACGTCCTGACTTTC. This codes for CASSPRGGSLLSGANVLTF.

This chain joins TRBV12-3 or TRBV12-4 and TRBJ2-1; 12 nucleotides agree with TRBD2. The CDR3 runs to 18 residues. The V gene end was trimmed by 5 bases and the J gene end by 1 base; junction bases not matched to a gene: 9. The CDR3 region is CASSPRLAGGMSYNEQFF. In nucleotides, the CDR3 is TGTGCCAGCAGTCCCCGGCTAGCGGGAGGGATGTCCTACAATGAGCAGTTCTTC.